This T cell receptor (beta chain) was captured by sequencing in a study of early T cells in non-severe SARS-CoV-2 infection. Study-wide background: The chains were unpaired, and the sequenced material was bulk RNA from unsorted whole blood.

Researchers attached unique molecular identifiers to individual cDNA molecules. TCRdb ran MiXCR on the 5' RACE reads and lists one entry per CDR3 protein. Of about 29,000 distinct CDR3 sequences detected, roughly 5.9% appear once; the ten largest clones hold roughly 0.87%. This clonotype was counted many times. CDR3 length: 13 residues. Germline trimming cut 4 bases from V and 10 bases from J; bases unmatched to any gene: 9. CDR1 SGHTA and CDR2 FQGNSA come from the germline V gene. V gene TRBV7-2 combines with J gene TRBJ1-2; 7 nucleotides match TRBD1. The sample comprised whole blood. This sequence originates from an adult who was a healthcare worker with PCR-confirmed SARS-CoV-2 infection or an uninfected control (not recorded which). CDR3 nucleotides: TGTGCCAGCAGCTCAAACCCCAGGGGGAACTACACCTTC. Translated: CASSSNPRGNYTF.